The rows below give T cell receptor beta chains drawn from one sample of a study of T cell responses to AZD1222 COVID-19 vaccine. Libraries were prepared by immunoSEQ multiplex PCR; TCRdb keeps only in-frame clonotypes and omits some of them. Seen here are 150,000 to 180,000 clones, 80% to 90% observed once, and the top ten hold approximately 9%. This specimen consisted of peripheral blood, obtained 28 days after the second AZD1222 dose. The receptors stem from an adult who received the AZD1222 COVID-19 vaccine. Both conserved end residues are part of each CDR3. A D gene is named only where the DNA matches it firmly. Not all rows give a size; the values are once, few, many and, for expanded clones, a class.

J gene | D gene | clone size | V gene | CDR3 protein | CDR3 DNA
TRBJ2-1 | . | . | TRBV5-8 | CASSRTNEQFF | TGTGCCAGCAGCCGAACCAATGAGCAGTTCTTC
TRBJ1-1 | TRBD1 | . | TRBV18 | CASSPRQGARNTEAFF | TGTGCCAGCTCACCTAGACAGGGGGCGAGGAACACTGAAGCTTTCTTT
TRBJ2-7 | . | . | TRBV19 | CASRKGYEQYF | TGTGCCAGCCGTAAGGGATACGAGCAGTACTTC
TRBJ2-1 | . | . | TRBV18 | CASSPPGRASPVEQFF | TGTGCCAGCTCACCACCAGGCCGAGCCAGCCCGGTTGAGCAGTTCTTC
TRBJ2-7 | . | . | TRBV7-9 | CASSPPDGRPLWYEQYF | TGTGCCAGCAGCCCCCCGGATGGGCGTCCCCTGTGGTACGAGCAGTACTTC
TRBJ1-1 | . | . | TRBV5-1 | CASSLDLNTEAFF | TGCGCCAGCAGCCTCGACTTGAACACTGAAGCTTTCTTT
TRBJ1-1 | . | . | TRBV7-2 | CASSREGNMNTEAFF | TGTGCCAGCAGTCGTGAAGGGAACATGAACACTGAAGCTTTCTTT
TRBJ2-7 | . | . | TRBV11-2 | CASSFLQGNSYEQYF | TGTGCCAGCAGCTTCCTTCAGGGGAACTCCTACGAGCAGTACTTC
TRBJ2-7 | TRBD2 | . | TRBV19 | CASSLTSGGFYEQYF | TGTGCCAGTAGTTTGACTAGCGGGGGTTTCTACGAGCAGTACTTC
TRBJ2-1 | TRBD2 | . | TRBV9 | CASSTRLAGGPGNEQFF | TGTGCCAGCAGCACGCGACTAGCGGGAGGGCCCGGGAATGAGCAGTTCTTC
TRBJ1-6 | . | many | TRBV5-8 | CASSLGRNNSPLHF | TGTGCCAGCAGCTTGGGCAGGAATAATTCACCCCTCCACTTT
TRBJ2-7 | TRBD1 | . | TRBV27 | CASSLSTGQGYEQYF | TGTGCCAGCAGTTTATCTACCGGACAGGGCTACGAGCAGTACTTC
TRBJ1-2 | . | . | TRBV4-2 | CASSPQGRYGYTF | TGTGCCAGCAGCCCTCAGGGAAGATATGGCTACACCTTC
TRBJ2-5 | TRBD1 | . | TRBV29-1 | CSVGTGQETQYF | TGCAGCGTGGGGACAGGGCAAGAGACCCAGTACTTC
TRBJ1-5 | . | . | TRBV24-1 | CATSDPQQGYNQPQHF | TGTGCCACCAGTGACCCGCAACAGGGATACAATCAGCCCCAGCATTTT
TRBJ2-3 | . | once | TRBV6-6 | CASSGLEDRTDTQYF | TGTGCCAGCAGTGGCTTGGAGGATAGGACAGATACGCAGTATTTT
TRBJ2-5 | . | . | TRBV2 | CASKVETQYF | TGTGCCAGCAAAGTAGAGACCCAGTACTTC
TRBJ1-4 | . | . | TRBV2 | CASSVAGEFEKLFF | TGTGCCAGCAGTGTGGCGGGGGAATTTGAAAAACTGTTTTTT
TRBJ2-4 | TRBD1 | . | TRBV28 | CASSRTGGAKNIQYF | TGTGCCAGCAGCAGGACAGGGGGAGCCAAAAACATTCAGTACTTC
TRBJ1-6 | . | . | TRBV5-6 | CASSHRRFNNSPLHF | TGTGCCAGCAGCCACAGACGGTTCAATAATTCACCCCTCCACTTT
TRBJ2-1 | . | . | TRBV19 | CASRPDRRVANEQFF | TGTGCCAGTAGACCCGACAGGCGAGTGGCCAATGAGCAGTTCTTC
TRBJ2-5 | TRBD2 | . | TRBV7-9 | CASSKNSGRETQYF | TGTGCCAGCAGCAAAAACAGCGGGAGAGAGACCCAGTACTTC
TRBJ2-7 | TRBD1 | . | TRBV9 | CASSVGTGFAYEQYF | TGTGCCAGCAGCGTAGGGACAGGGTTTGCCTACGAGCAGTACTTC
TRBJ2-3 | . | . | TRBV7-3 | CASSLFKSDTQYF | TGTGCCAGCAGCTTATTTAAGTCAGATACGCAGTATTTT
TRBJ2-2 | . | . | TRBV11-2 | CASLPGTSNTGELFF | TGTGCCAGCCTACCGGGGACGTCGAACACCGGGGAGCTGTTTTTT
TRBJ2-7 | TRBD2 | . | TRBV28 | CASTTTSGGPNEQYF | TGTGCCAGCACCACGACTAGCGGGGGGCCTAACGAGCAGTACTTC
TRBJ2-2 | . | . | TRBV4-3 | CASSQEGLSAKRNTGELFF | TGCGCCAGCAGCCAAGAAGGTCTAAGCGCCAAAAGGAACACCGGGGAGCTGTTTTTT
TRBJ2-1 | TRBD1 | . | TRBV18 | CASSTGTVDNEQFF | TGTGCCAGCTCAACCGGGACAGTGGACAATGAGCAGTTCTTC
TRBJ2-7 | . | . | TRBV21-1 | CASSSITSASQYF | TGTGCCAGCAGCAGTATTACGAGCGCGTCGCAGTACTTC
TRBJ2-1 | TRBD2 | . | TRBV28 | CATGTSGRREQFF | TGTGCCACCGGGACTAGCGGGAGGCGTGAGCAGTTCTTC
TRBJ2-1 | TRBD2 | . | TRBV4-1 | CASSQTSGAYNEQFF | TGCGCCAGCAGCCAAACTAGCGGGGCCTACAATGAGCAGTTCTTC
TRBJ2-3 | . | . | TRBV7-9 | CASSSPLDRITDTQYF | TGTGCCAGCAGCTCACCCTTGGACCGGATCACAGATACGCAGTATTTT
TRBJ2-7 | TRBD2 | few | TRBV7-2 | CASSFRTSGRPSYEQYF | TGTGCCAGCAGCTTCCGGACTAGCGGGAGGCCCTCCTACGAGCAGTACTTC
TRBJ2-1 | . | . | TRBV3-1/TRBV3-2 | CASSQGRHSYNEQFF | TGTGCCAGCAGCCAAGGGCGGCATTCCTACAATGAGCAGTTCTTC
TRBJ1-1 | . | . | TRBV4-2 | CASSQAPGPENTEAFF | TGTGCCAGCAGCCAAGCTCCGGGACCAGAGAACACTGAAGCTTTCTTT
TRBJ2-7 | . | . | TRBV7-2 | CASSLVGTDAYEQYF | TGTGCCAGCAGCTTAGTTGGGACGGACGCCTACGAGCAGTACTTC
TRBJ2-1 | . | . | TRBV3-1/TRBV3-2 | CASSQGGLVF | TGTGCCAGCAGCCAAGGGGGTTTGGTCTTC
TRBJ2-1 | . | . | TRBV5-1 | CASSSQGGSSYNEQFF | TGCGCCAGCAGCTCACAGGGCGGGAGCTCCTACAATGAGCAGTTCTTC
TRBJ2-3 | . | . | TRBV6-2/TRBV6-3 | CASSHRADTQYF | TGTGCCAGCAGCCACAGGGCAGATACGCAGTATTTT
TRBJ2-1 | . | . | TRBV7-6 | CASSLGLTRNEQFF | TGTGCCAGCAGCTTAGGCCTAACCCGCAATGAGCAGTTCTTC